This TCR beta chain derives from a study of cytomegalovirus exposure and HLA in healthy donors. Primers for the PCR totalled 60 Vbeta and 13 Jbeta. Only in-frame clones appear in the TCRdb table, and some are missing; sequencing was by immunoSEQ multiplex PCR. The data contain roughly 93,000 clones, around 77% of them singletons. Details on this clone: Its antigen is unidentified.

V was pared by 4 bases and J by 6 bases, with 3 bases of the junction left unmatched. Germline V gene sequence: CDR1 SGHRS, CDR2 YFSETQ. The length of the CDR3 is 14 residues. Study results and caveats: Analysis was carried out at a later point, and it linked a missense DCLRE1C variant to TCR beta V- and J-gene trimming. Cytomegalovirus status was reportedly diagnosed by the classifier with high sensitivity and specificity. Most of the CMV-associated TCR beta chains (in a later analysis) appeared to be HLA-restricted.

The chain combines TRBV5-1 with TRBJ2-1; 11 nucleotides agree with TRBD2. Sequencing was carried out using PBMCs. This TCR was sampled from a man younger than 40 in good health and CMV-seronegative. The CDR3 DNA sequence: TGCGCCAGCAGCCCGGGGACTAGCGGCAATGAGCAGTTCTTC. Translation gives CASSPGTSGNEQFF.